This TCR beta chain derives from a study of technical replicates of blood from several donors. The germline V gene encodes CDR1 MNHEY and CDR2 SVGAGI. There are 13 residues in the CDR3. After removal of 7 bases from V and 1 base from J, the junction contained 3 bases not matched to a gene. The repertoire was sequenced with immunoSEQ multiplex PCR; TCRdb's copy has only in-frame clones and lacks some. The sample holds tens of thousands of clones, around nine tenths seen once. The V gene is TRBV6-5, the J gene TRBJ1-2, with 7 bases lining up with TRBD1. The TCR was taken from a human donor in good health. Some clones in this sample may be carry-over from other donors' samples. The material sequenced was PBMCs. CDR3 DNA: TGTGCCAGCAAACGGGACAGTAACTATGGCTACACCTTC. It is translated as CASKRDSNYGYTF.